This entry is about one TCR beta chain. As yet, its antigen is unknown. Naive CD8 isolation took CD45RO-negative cells positively selected for CCR7 and excluded terminally differentiated effector memory CD45RA+ cells. Germline-derived CDR1 and CDR2 are MGHDK and SYGVNS. The CDR3 loop spans 18 amino acids. V trimming: 3 bases; J trimming: 4 bases; junction bases outside the gene matches: 15. Profiling relied on immunoSEQ multiplex PCR, and the TCRdb table lists in-frame clones only, not all of them. The sample contains roughly 2,000,000 clones, 80% to 95% of which appear only once. These data are taken from a study of shared clonotypes between healthy human individuals. Study-wide background: Donors were a couple of women and three men aged 18 to 49. For every donor, three CD4 naive, three CD4 memory, two CD8 naive and one CD8 memory plates were used. Study-level points and caveats: Relative to their counterparts shared across all four donors, non-shared clonotypes exhibited diminished generation probabilities.

The sample was naive CD8+ T cells from PBMCs. The origin of this receptor is a man aged 18 to 29 in good health. Some clones in this sample may be carry-over from other donors' samples. This sequence joins TRBV25-1 and TRBJ2-5, with 9 bases that match TRBD2. In nucleotides, the CDR3 is TGTGCCAGCAGTGATTTGGGGGGTTTAGCGGGAGTAGGAGAGACCCAGTACTTC. It translates to CASSDLGGLAGVGETQYF.